The source of this TCR beta chain is a study of OX40 agonist ivuxolimab in advanced cancers. Whole-study context: Ivuxolimab, an antibody that agonizes OX40 (CD134), was administered to the patients. Administration of intravenous ivuxolimab to patients occurred every 2 weeks at 0.01 to 10 mg/kg.

Whole-study findings and limits: Among expanded peripheral T cells, antigen specificity went undetermined.

Concerning this clone: Its antigen is undetermined.

CDR3 length: 15 residues. Germline V gives CDR1 SGHDT, CDR2 YYEEEE. V lost 0 bases to trimming and J lost 0 bases, with 8 bases between them. TCRdb's table, derived via immunoSEQ multiplex PCR, lists solely in-frame clones and lacks some. This sample carries roughly 33,000 clones, over 60% of them seen once, and the ten largest clones take about 21%. V and J are TRBV5-6 and TRBJ2-3; D is uncertain. Sample: CD4+ or CD8+ T cells sorted from blood, taken in a trial of the OX40 agonist ivuxolimab. The sequence was obtained from an adult with an advanced solid tumor such as melanoma, head and neck, liver or kidney cancer. The CDR3 is CASSLAPSSTDTQYF. In DNA, the CDR3 is TGTGCCAGCAGCTTGGCCCCGTCCAGCACAGATACGCAGTATTTT.